This T cell receptor (beta chain) emerged from a study of graft-versus-host responses after intestinal transplantation (dated by TCRdb to the early 2020s). About the study as a whole: Recipients received multivisceral, liver-intestinal, or isolated intestinal transplants. Every recipient was given anti-thymocyte globulin induction, followed by around three years of maintenance tacrolimus and steroids. After intestinal transplantation, graft-versus-host and host-versus-graft alloreactive T cell clones in the graft, circulation and bone marrow were tracked using bulk TCR-beta CDR3 sequencing. Alloreactive clones were identified by sequencing pre-transplant mixed lymphocyte reaction products and comparing them with unstimulated pre-transplant donor and recipient T cells. The cohort enrolled 20 to 30 intestinal transplant recipients including one retransplant, and a few patients lacking pretransplant specimens were excluded. Donor T cell macrochimerism was defined as a peak of at least 4% donor T cells among recipient peripheral blood mononuclear cells. Rather than being sequenced by the commercial service, samples from three later patients were sequenced in-house on an Illumina MiSeq and processed with MiXCR. What the work shows at the level of the full study, not this receptor alone: In the allografts of patients with donor T cell macrochimerism, GvH to HvG T cell clonal ratios were high. GvH clones were detected in recipient bone marrow, and some of these GvH clones were observed earlier in ileal mucosa or blood, consistent with an intestinal mucosal origin. Early after transplant, declines in HvG clones were associated with peak levels of circulating GvH clones. The relatively low number and heterogeneity of intestinal transplant patients limited the conclusions.

The CDR3 runs 13 residues from the cysteine to the phenylalanine. Just CDR3 DNA is preserved here, 39 bases in frame from base 1. CDR1 SGHAT and CDR2 FQDESV are derived from the germline V gene (reference sequence). The V end loses 3 bases and the J end loses 1 base, and a stretch of 6 bases separates them. The library came from the immunoSEQ multiplex PCR assay. High-throughput TCR-beta CDR3 sequencing of genomic DNA from most patients was performed by Adaptive Biotechnologies. The source study handled its data this way. Adaptive's ImmunoSEQ software supplied the TCR sequencing data for 15 to 20 patients, while MiXCR and VDJtools were used to process a few other patients. CDR3 nucleotide sequences shared between donor and recipient were removed because the origin of such sequences could not be assigned. To count as alloreactive, a clone needed at least 2-fold expansion over unstimulated cells and a minimum CFSE-low frequency of 0.002% (template counts) or 0.001% (read counts). Clones were considered mappable if detected in sequenced pre-transplant spleen, lymph node, or MLR CFSE-low populations of the donor or recipient. The cumulative frequency of alloreactive clones was calculated as a percentage of all sequences, weighted by copy number. TCRdb mirrors the immuneACCESS table, restricted to in-frame sequences. Some clones are absent from its copies; in checked studies, under half trace to an unresolved V gene, and the reason for the others is unknown. V and J calls and clone size are those listed in that table; D and trimming were worked out from the DNA. Here the sample has tens of thousands of clones; 70% to 90% occur a single time. The top ten clonotypes cover less than 2% of the sample.

Blood samples were collected up to 4 times in the first month after transplant and then at least monthly when available. As regards this clone: The specificity of this receptor is unknown. No base quality information exists; no much larger clone differs at one position.

The receptor was derived from a human patient who received an intestinal transplant, so some T cells may come from the graft donor. The sample consisted of PBMCs, taken 26 days after transplant. Here the chain combines TRBV11-1 and TRBJ1-1; TRBD1 is a possible D gene, resting on 5 matching bases. The CDR3 sequence is CASSFQGNTEAFF. The sequenced DNA is TGTGCCAGCAGCTTTCAGGGGAACACTGAAGCTTTCTTT.